This T cell receptor beta chain was found in a study of blood T cell repertoires in COVID-19. Study in general: Specimens from acute and convalescent COVID-19 originated in the United States, Italy and Spain. PBMCs, B-cell-depleted T cells, or T cells provided the cDNA or gDNA that made up the material.

The authors' processing: Reference gene primers were amplified, and this amplification served to estimate nucleated cell counts. Produced via immunoSEQ multiplex PCR; TCRdb's table is partial and in-frame only. V, J and clone size reflect that table, while D and trimming were determined from the DNA. The sample includes approximately 110,000 clones, roughly two thirds of them seen just once. CDR3 length: 16 residues. The ends lost 0 bases at V and 6 bases at J; junction bases unmatched: 7. The germline gives CDR1 MNHEY, CDR2 SVGEGT. The TCR originated in an older man with acute or convalescent COVID-19. The chain has TRBV6-2 or TRBV6-3 and TRBJ2-1, with TRBD2 matching over 8 bases. The sequenced material came from peripheral blood. The CDR3: CASSYSYSGSLNEQFF. CDR3 nucleotide sequence: TGTGCCAGCAGTTACTCGTACAGCGGGAGCCTCAATGAGCAGTTCTTC.